This T cell receptor beta chain was identified during a study of blood T cell repertoires in COVID-19. Study-level background: Donors in the United States, Italy and Spain gave samples during acute or convalescent COVID-19. Nucleic acid was either cDNA or gDNA, and it came from T cells, B-cell-depleted T cells, or PBMCs.

V shed 0 bases, J shed 5 bases, and the junction held 0 bases outside the gene matches. The CDR3 spans 13 residues. Germline assignment: CDR1 MNHNY and CDR2 SVGAGI (reference sequence). In the authors' methods: It was from reference gene primer amplification that nucleated cell counts were estimated. The table came from immunoSEQ multiplex PCR; TCRdb's copy has only in-frame clones and leaves some out. D and trimming were read from the DNA, whereas the V and J calls and clone size are those reported in that table. The sample records roughly 100,000 clones, roughly 80% being singletons. The chain links TRBV6-6 to TRBJ2-7; 8 nucleotides line up with TRBD1. Sequenced input: peripheral blood. This receptor was obtained from a man older than 75 with acute or convalescent COVID-19. The DNA for the CDR3 is TGTGCCAGCAGTTACTCACAGGGGGACGAGCAGTACTTC. Its protein is CASSYSQGDEQYF.